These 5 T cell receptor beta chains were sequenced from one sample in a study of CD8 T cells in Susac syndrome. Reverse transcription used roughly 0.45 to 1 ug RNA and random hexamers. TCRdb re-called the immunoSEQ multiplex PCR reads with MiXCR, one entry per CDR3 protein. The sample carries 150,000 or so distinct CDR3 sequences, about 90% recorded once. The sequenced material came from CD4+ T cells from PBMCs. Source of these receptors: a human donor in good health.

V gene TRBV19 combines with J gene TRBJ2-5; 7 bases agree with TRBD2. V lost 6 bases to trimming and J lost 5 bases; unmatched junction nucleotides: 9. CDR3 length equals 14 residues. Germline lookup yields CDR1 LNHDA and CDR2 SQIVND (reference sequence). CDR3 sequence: CASRSRERRETQYF. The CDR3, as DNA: TGTGCCAGTAGGTCGCGGGAGAGGCGGGAGACCCAGTACTTC.

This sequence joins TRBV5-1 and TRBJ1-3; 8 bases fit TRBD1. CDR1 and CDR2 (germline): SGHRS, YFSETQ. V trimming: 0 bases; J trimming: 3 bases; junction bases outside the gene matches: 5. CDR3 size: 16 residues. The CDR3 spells CASSLERTGNGNTIYF. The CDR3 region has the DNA TGCGCCAGCAGCTTGGAAAGGACAGGGAATGGAAACACCATATATTTT.

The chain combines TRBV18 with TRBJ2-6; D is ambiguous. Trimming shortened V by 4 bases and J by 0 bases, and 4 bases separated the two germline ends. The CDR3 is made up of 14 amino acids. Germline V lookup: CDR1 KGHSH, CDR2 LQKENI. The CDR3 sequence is CASSQYSGANVLTF. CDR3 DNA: TGTGCCAGCTCACAGTACTCTGGGGCCAACGTCCTGACTTTC.

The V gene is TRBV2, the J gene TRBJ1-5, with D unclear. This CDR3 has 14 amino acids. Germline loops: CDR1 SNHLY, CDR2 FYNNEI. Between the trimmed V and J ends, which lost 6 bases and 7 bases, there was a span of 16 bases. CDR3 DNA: TGTGCCAGCAGGTTACTGAGTTTCGGACAGCCCCAGCATTTT. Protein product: CASRLLSFGQPQHF. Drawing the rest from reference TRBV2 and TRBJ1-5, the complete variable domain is EPEVTQTPSHQVTQMGQEVILRCVPISNHLYFYWYRQILGQKVEFLVSFYNNEISEKSEIFDDQFSVERPDGSNFTLKIRSTKLEDSAMYFCASRLLSFGQPQHFGDGTRLSIL.

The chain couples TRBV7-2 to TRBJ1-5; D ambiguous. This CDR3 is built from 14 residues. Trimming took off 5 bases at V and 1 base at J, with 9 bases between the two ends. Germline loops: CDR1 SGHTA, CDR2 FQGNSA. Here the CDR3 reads CASSEGLSNQPQHF. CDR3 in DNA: TGTGCCAGCAGCGAGGGATTAAGCAATCAGCCCCAGCATTTT.